This passage covers 15 T cell receptor beta chains from one sample sequenced in a study of blood T cell repertoires in COVID-19. Some clones are missing from TCRdb's copy, which holds only in-frame ones; the method was immunoSEQ multiplex PCR. The profile shows fewer than 25,000 clones, over 70% of them singletons. The sample taken for sequencing was peripheral blood. The receptors were sampled from a human donor with active COVID-19. The donor label of this sample is uncertain.

The DNA of the CDR3 is TGTGCCAGCAAAGGGGGCCTCCCCGGTAGCTACGAGCAGTACTTC. Protein product: CASKGGLPGSYEQYF. This sequence joins TRBV28 and TRBJ2-7, with TRBD1 identical over 7 bases. The trim removed 7 bases at V and 3 bases at J, leaving 12 bases unmatched. The CDR3 extends over 15 amino acids. CDR1 is MDHEN, CDR2 SYDVKM, per germline.

V is TRBV5-1 and J is TRBJ2-3; D is unresolved. Germline V gives CDR1 SGHRS, CDR2 YFSETQ. There are 15 residues in the CDR3. Trimming left V 0 bases short and J 1 base short, with 9 bases between. CDR3 sequence: CASSLGGSGTDTQYF. The CDR3 DNA follows: TGCGCCAGCAGCTTGGGAGGCTCCGGCACAGATACGCAGTATTTT.

The V and J genes are TRBV9 and TRBJ2-7; maybe TRBD2 (6 bases). CDR3 size: 20 residues. Trimming cost V 1 base and J 4 bases, with 30 bases left between them. The germline V gene encodes CDR1 SGDLS and CDR2 YYNGEE. CDR3 in amino acids: CASSVLGPDRREVRLYEQYF. Here the CDR3 DNA reads TGTGCCAGCAGCGTATTGGGACCTGATAGGAGGGAGGTACGATTATACGAGCAGTACTTC.

This sequence joins TRBV7-9 and TRBJ2-7; 11 bases match TRBD2. Trimming at V came to 6 bases and at J to 0 bases, leaving 4 bases not matched to a gene. In germline, CDR1 is SEHNR, CDR2 FQNEAQ (reference sequence). CDR3 length: 15 residues. This CDR3 is CASSRTSGSSYEQYF. The DNA for the CDR3 is TGTGCCAGCAGTCGAACTAGCGGGAGCTCCTACGAGCAGTACTTC.

The V and J genes are TRBV9 and TRBJ2-1; TRBD1 aligns across 7 bases. With 4 bases clipped from V and 10 bases from J, the junction kept 11 bases outside the gene matches. This CDR3 contains 14 residues. CDR1 and CDR2 (germline): SGDLS, YYNGEE. The CDR3 reads CASSIRQGWGEQFF. The CDR3 region has the DNA TGTGCCAGCAGCATACGACAGGGATGGGGAGAGCAGTTCTTC.

V is TRBV3-1 (or the pseudogene TRBV3-2) and J is TRBJ1-1; TRBD1 is a possible D gene (5 bases). CDR1 and CDR2 (germline): LGHDT, YNNKEL (reference sequence). V lost 4 bases to trimming and J lost 5 bases, with 17 bases between them. The CDR3 runs to 15 residues. Here the CDR3 reads CASSPPKVQGTEAFF. CDR3 bases: TGTGCCAGCAGCCCCCCTAAGGTCCAGGGAACTGAAGCTTTCTTT.

This rearrangement joins TRBV7-4 to TRBJ1-6; D unclear. The CDR3 covers 17 residues. From germline, CDR1 is SGHVT and CDR2 SQSDAQ. Trimming cost V 5 bases and J 0 bases, with 14 bases left between them. Here the CDR3 reads CASSPDGGSSYNSPLHF. CDR3 nucleotide sequence: TGTGCCAGCAGCCCAGACGGCGGCAGCTCCTATAATTCACCCCTCCACTTT.

The chain recombines TRBV4-1 with TRBJ1-2, with unresolved D. The CDR3 consists of 15 residues. The V gene lost 0 bases and the J gene lost 2 bases, with 10 bases spanning the gap. Germline CDR1 and CDR2: MGHRA and YSYEKL. The CDR3 DNA sequence: TGCGCCAGCAGCCAAGATAACGGCGGAAACTATGGCTACACCTTC. This gives the protein CASSQDNGGNYGYTF.

This clone was recorded a few times. This sequence joins TRBV6-5 and TRBJ1-6, with D perhaps TRBD1 (5 bases). Per the germline V gene, CDR1 is MNHEY and CDR2 is SVGAGI. Trimming shortened V by 0 bases and J by 11 bases, and 8 bases separated the two germline ends. The CDR3 spans 13 residues. CDR3 region: CASSYSGGAPLHF. CDR3 DNA: TGTGCCAGCAGTTACTCGGGGGGTGCACCCCTCCACTTT.

The chain couples TRBV20-1 to TRBJ2-1; the D is unclear. The CDR3 runs 11 residues. CDR1 is DFQATT, CDR2 SNEGSKA, per germline (reference sequence). V was shortened by 6 bases and J by 6 bases, with 9 bases between the two germline ends. The CDR3 loop is CSADSVNEQFF. Written as DNA, the CDR3 is TGCAGTGCCGACTCCGTCAATGAGCAGTTCTTC.

This clone was seen a few times. The J gene is TRBJ1-2, the V gene TRBV30, with TRBD1 matching 8 bases. Germline CDR1 is GTSNPN and CDR2 is SVGIG (reference sequence). The CDR3 has 15 residues. V shed 8 bases, J shed 6 bases, and the junction held 17 bases outside the gene matches. The CDR3 reads CAATGGGQGANGYTF. DNA of the CDR3: TGTGCCGCCACTGGAGGGGGCCAGGGGGCTAATGGCTACACCTTC. The full variable domain, with the rest looked up from reference TRBV30 and TRBJ1-2, is SQTIHQWPATLVQPVGSPLSLECTVEGTSNPNLYWYRQAAGRGLQLLFYSVGIGQISSEVPQNLSASRPQDRQFILSSKKLLLSDSGFYLCAATGGGQGANGYTFGSGTRLTVV.

This sequence joins TRBV7-2 and TRBJ2-2, with 9 bases lining up with TRBD2. After removal of 4 bases from V and 3 bases from J, the junction contained 6 bases not matched to a gene. The CDR3 extends over 16 amino acids. Germline-derived CDR1 and CDR2 are SGHTA and FQGNSA. CDR3 in amino acids: CASSSPQRGDTGELFF. CDR3 bases: TGTGCCAGCAGCTCACCTCAGCGGGGGGACACCGGGGAGCTGTTTTTT.

The chain joins TRBV19 to TRBJ2-5, with D maybe TRBD1 (6 bases). Germline loops: CDR1 LNHDA, CDR2 SQIVND (reference sequence). The CDR3 loop spans 14 amino acids. The ends were cut back, 3 bases at V and 5 bases at J, with 13 bases in the middle. The DNA of the CDR3 is TGTGCCAGTAGTATCTCCCAGGGGATGGAGACCCAGTACTTC. Its translation is CASSISQGMETQYF. The full variable domain, completed using reference TRBV19 and TRBJ2-5, is DGGITQSPKYLFRKEGQNVTLSCEQNLNHDAMYWYRQDPGQGLRLIYYSQIVNDFQKGDIAEGYSVSREKKESFPLTVTSAQKNPTAFYLCASSISQGMETQYFGPGTRLLVL.

The CDR3 loop is CASSTATGAVDEQYF. CDR3 nucleotide sequence: TGTGCCAGCAGCACTGCGACAGGGGCCGTGGACGAGCAGTACTTC. This rearrangement joins TRBV5-6 to TRBJ2-7; the match to TRBD1 covers 8 bases. CDR1 is SGHDT and CDR2 is YYEEEE in the germline V gene. The CDR3 is 15 amino acids. V dropped 4 bases and J dropped 5; count of bases not matched to a gene: 11.

The chain recombines TRBV6-4 with TRBJ2-3, with TRBD2 matching 9 bases. The germline V gene has CDR1 MRHNA and CDR2 SNTAGT. The CDR3 is 15 residues long. V lost 2 bases and J lost 1; bases outside the gene matches: 1. The chain's CDR3 is CASSDAGGGTDTQYF. The CDR3 DNA reads as TGTGCCAGCAGTGACGCGGGGGGGGGCACAGATACGCAGTATTTT.